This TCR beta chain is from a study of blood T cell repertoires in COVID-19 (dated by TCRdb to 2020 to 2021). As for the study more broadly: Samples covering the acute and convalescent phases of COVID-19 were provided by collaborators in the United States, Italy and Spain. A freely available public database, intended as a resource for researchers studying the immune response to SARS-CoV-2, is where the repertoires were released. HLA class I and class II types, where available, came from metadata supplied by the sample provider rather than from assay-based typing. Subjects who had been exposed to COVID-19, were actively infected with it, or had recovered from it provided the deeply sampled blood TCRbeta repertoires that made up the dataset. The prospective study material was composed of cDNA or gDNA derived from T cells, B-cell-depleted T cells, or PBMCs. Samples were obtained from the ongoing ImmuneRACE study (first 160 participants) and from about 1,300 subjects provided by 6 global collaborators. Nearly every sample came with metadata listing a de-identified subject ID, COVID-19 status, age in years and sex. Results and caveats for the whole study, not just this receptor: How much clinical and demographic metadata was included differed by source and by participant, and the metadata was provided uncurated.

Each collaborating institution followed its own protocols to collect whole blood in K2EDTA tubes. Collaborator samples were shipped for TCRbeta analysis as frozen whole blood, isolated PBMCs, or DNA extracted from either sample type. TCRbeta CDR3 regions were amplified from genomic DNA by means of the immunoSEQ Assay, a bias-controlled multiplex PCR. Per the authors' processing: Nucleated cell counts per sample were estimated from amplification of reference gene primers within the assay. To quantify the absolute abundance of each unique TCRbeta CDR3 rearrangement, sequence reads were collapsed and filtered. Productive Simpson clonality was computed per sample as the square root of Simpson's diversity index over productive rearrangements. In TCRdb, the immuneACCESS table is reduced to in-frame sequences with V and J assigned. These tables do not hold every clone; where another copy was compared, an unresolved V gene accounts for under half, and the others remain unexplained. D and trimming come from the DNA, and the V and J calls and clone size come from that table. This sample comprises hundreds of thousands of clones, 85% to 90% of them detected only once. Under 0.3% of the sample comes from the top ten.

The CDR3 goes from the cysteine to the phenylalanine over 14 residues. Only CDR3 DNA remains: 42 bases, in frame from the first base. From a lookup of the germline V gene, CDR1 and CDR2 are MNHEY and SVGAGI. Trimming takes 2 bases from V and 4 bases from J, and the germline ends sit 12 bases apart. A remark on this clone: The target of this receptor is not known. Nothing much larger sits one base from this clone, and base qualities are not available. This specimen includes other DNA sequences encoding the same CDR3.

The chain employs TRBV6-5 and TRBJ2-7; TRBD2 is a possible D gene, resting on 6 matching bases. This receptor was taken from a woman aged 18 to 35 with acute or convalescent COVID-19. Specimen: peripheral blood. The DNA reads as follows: TGTGCCAGCAGTTACAGGGGTGGGGGGTACGAGCAGTACTTC. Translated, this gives CASSYRGGGYEQYF.